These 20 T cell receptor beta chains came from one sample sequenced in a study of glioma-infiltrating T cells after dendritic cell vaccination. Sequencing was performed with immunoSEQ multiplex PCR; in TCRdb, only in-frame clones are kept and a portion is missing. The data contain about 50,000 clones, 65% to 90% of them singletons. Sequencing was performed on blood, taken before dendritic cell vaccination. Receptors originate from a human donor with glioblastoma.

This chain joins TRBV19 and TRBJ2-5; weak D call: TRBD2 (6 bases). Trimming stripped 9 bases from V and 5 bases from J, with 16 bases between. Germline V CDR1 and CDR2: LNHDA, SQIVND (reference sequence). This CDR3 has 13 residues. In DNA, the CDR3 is TGTGCCAGCGCCCTCGGGGGTGGGGAGACCCAGTACTTC. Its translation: CASALGGGETQYF.

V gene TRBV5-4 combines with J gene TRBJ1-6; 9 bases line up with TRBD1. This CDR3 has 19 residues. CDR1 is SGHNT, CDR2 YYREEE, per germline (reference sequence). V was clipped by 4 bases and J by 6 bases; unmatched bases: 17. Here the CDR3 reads CASSDGGQGGIVVNSPLHF. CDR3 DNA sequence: TGTGCCAGCAGCGACGGGGGACAGGGAGGGATTGTTGTTAATTCACCCCTCCACTTT.

As DNA, the CDR3 is TGTGCCAGTAGTATTGGAGCGGGGGGGACCACAGATACGCAGTATTTT. This translates into CASSIGAGGTTDTQYF. This chain uses TRBV19 with TRBJ2-3; 10 nucleotides agree with TRBD2. This CDR3 region has 16 residues. The V gene end was trimmed by 3 bases and the J gene end by 2 bases; junction bases not matched to a gene: 5. The germline V gene has CDR1 LNHDA and CDR2 SQIVND (reference sequence).

The CDR3 is CASTAGRGGPGELFF. CDR3 DNA: TGCGCCAGCACGGCGGGGCGGGGGGGCCCCGGGGAGCTGTTTTTT. The rearrangement uses TRBV10-2 and TRBJ2-2; 9 bases match TRBD2. Germline values: CDR1 WSHSY, CDR2 SAAADI. This CDR3 region has 15 residues. Germline trimming cut 7 bases from V and 6 bases from J; bases unmatched to any gene: 9.

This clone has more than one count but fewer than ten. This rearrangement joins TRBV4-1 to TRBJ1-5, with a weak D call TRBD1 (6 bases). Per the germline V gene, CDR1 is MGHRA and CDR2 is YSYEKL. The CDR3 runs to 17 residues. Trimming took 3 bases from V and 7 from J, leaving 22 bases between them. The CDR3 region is CASSHADRRGAEQPQHF. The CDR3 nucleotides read TGCGCCAGCAGCCACGCCGACCGACGGGGGGCTGAGCAGCCCCAGCATTTT.

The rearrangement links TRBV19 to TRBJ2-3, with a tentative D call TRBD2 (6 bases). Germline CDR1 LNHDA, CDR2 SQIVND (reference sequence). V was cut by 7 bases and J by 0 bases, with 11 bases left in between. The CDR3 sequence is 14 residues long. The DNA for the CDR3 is TGTGCCAGTAATTGGCGGGGTAGCACAGATACGCAGTATTTT. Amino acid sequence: CASNWRGSTDTQYF.

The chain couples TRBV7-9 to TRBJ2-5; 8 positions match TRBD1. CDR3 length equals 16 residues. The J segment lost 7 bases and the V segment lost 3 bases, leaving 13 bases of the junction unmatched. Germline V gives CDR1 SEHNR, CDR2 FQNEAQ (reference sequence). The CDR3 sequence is CASSLQQGQGAGTQYF. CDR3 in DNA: TGTGCCAGCAGCTTGCAACAGGGGCAGGGGGCCGGGACCCAGTACTTC.

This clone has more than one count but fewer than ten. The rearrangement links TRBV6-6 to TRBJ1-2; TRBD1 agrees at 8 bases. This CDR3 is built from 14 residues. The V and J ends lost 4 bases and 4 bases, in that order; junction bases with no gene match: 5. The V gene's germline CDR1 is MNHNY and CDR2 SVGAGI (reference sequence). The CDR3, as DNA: TGTGCCAGCAGTTTTACAGGGGGAGCCTATGGCTACACCTTC. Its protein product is CASSFTGGAYGYTF.

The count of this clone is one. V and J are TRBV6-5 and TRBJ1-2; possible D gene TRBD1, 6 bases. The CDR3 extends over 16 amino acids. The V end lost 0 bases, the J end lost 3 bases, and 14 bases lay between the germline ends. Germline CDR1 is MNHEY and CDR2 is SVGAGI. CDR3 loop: CASSYSPPAGDYGYTF. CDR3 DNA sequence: TGTGCCAGCAGTTACTCGCCCCCGGCAGGGGACTATGGCTACACCTTC.

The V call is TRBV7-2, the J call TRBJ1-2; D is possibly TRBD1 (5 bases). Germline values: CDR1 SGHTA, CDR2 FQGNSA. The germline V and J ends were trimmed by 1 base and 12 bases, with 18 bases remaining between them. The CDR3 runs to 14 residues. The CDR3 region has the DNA TGTGCCAGCAGCTTAGGGCTTCAGGGATTGGGCCACACCTTC. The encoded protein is CASSLGLQGLGHTF.

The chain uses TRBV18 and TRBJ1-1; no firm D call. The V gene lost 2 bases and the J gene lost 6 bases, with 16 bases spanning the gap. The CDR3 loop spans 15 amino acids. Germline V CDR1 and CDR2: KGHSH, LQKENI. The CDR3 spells CASSPIAGERAEAFF. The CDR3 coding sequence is TGTGCCAGCTCACCAATAGCCGGGGAAAGGGCTGAAGCTTTCTTT. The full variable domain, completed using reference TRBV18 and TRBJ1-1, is NAGVMQNPRHLVRRRGQEARLRCSPMKGHSHVYWYRQLPEEGLKFMVYLQKENIIDESGMPKERFSAEFPKEGPSILRIQQVVRGDSAAYFCASSPIAGERAEAFFGQGTRLTVV.

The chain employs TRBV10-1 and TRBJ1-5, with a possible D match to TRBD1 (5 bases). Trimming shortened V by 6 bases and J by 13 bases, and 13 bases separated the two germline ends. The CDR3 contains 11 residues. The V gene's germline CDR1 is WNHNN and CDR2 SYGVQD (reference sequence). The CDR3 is CASRPGAEQHF. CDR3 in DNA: TGCGCCAGCAGGCCTGGGGCGGAACAGCATTTT.

The CDR3 spells CASSETGASNQPQHF. The CDR3 DNA sequence: TGTGCCAGCAGTGAAACAGGGGCCAGCAATCAGCCCCAGCATTTT. The rearrangement links TRBV2 to TRBJ1-5; 7 bases are a match to TRBD1. The CDR3 covers 15 residues. From germline, CDR1 is SNHLY and CDR2 FYNNEI. V was pared by 2 bases and J by 1 base, with 2 bases of the junction left unmatched.

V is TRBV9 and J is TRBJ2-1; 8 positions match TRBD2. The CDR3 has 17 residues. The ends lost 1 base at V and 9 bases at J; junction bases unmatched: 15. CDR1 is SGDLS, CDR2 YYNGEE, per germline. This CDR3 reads CASSVHPPTGGRGEQFF. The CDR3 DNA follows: TGTGCCAGCAGCGTACACCCCCCAACGGGAGGGCGTGGTGAGCAGTTCTTC.

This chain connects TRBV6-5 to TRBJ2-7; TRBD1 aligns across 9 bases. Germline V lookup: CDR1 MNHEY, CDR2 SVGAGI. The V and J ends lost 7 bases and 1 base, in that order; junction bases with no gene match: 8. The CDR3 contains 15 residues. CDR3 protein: CASTLSGQGSYEQYF. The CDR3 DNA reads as TGTGCCAGCACCCTCTCGGGACAGGGATCCTACGAGCAGTACTTC.

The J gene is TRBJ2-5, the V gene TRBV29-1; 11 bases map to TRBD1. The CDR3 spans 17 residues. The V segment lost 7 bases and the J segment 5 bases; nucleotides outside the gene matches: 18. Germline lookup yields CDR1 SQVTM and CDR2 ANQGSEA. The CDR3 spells CSAEGVRTGGDQETQYF. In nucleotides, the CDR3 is TGCAGCGCCGAGGGTGTTCGGACAGGGGGCGATCAGGAGACCCAGTACTTC.

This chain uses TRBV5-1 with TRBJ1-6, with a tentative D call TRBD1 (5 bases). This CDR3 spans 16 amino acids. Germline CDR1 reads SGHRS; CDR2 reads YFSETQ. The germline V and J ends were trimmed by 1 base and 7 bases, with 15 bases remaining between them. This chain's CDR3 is CASSLSQGNWNSPLHF. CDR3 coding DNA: TGCGCCAGCAGCTTGTCGCAGGGTAATTGGAATTCACCCCTCCACTTT.

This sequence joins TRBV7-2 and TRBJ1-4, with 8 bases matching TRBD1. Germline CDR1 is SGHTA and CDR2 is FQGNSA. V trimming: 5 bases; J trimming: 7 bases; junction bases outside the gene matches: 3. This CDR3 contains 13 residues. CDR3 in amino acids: CASSQGAPEKLFF. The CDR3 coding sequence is TGTGCCAGCAGCCAGGGGGCGCCTGAAAAACTGTTTTTT.

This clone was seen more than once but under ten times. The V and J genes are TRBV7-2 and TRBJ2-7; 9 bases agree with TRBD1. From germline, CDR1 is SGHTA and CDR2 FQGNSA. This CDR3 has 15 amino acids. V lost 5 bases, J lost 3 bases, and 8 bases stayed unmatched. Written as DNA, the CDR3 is TGTGCCAGCAGCCCTACAGGGGGCTCGGGCTACGAGCAGTACTTC. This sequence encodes CASSPTGGSGYEQYF.

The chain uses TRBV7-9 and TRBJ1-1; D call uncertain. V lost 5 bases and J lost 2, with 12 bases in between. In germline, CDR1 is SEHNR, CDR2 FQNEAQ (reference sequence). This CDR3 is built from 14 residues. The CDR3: CASSTEARNTEAFF. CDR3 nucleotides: TGTGCCAGCAGCACCGAGGCGAGAAACACTGAAGCTTTCTTT.